This TCR beta chain was recovered during a study of T cells in Graves' hyperthyroidism and ophthalmopathy. General study findings and limits: From stable hyperthyroidism, ophthalmopathy was set apart by a 13 V-J model.

Germline lookup yields CDR1 ENHRY and CDR2 SYGVKD. V lost 6 bases to trimming and J lost 0 bases, with 14 bases between them. The CDR3 covers 15 residues. Amplified TCR beta CDR3 regions came from RNA transcripts. A set of HTBI primers served as the primers for a first-round RT-PCR of the TCR CDR3. TCRdb fed the multiplex PCR reads into MiXCR, producing one record per CDR3 protein. This sample yields about half a million distinct CDR3 sequences, of which roughly 22% are seen a single time; approximately 54% belongs to the top ten. Of note for this clonotype: Antigen: not known.

Using over 8.5 ml of fresh peripheral blood, PBMCs were prepared. This clonotype originated in a woman aged 70-85 years with Graves' ophthalmopathy. This chain uses TRBV10-3 with TRBJ1-2; D is undetermined. Sequenced material: blood. CDR3 in amino acids: CAISPIDEANYGYTF. CDR3 DNA sequence: TGTGCCATCAGCCCGATCGACGAAGCTAACTATGGCTACACCTTC.